These 19 T cell receptor beta chains were sequenced from one sample in a study of shared clonotypes between healthy human individuals. Naive CD8 isolation took CD45RO-negative cells positively selected for CCR7 and excluded terminally differentiated effector memory CD45RA+ cells. Method: immunoSEQ multiplex PCR; TCRdb's copy keeps in-frame clones and lacks some. The sample consists of about 2.1 million clones, 90% to 95% of them appearing once. The sequenced sample was naive CD8+ T cells from PBMCs. The receptors derive from a man in his late teens or twenties in good health. Some clones in this sample may be carry-over from other donors' samples.

DNA of the CDR3: TGTGCCAGCAGTTTAGTCAGGGGAAACGAGCAGTACTTC. Its protein is CASSLVRGNEQYF. The gene calls are TRBV28 and TRBJ2-7, with D maybe TRBD1 (6 bases). Germline V CDR1 and CDR2: MDHEN, SYDVKM. This CDR3 contains 13 residues. Trimming stripped 2 bases from V and 5 bases from J, with 10 bases between.

A remark on this clone: This sample includes further DNA sequences coding for the same CDR3. The chain carries TRBV27 and TRBJ2-1; 10 nucleotides agree with TRBD2. Germline trimming cut 5 bases from V and 1 base from J; bases unmatched to any gene: 2. CDR3 length: 15 residues. Germline values: CDR1 MNHEY, CDR2 SMNVEV (reference sequence). CDR3 coding DNA: TGTGCCAGCAGTATACTAGCGGGGTCCTACAATGAGCAGTTCTTC. It translates to CASSILAGSYNEQFF.

V is TRBV28 and J is TRBJ2-7; a weak D match, TRBD1 (5 bases). Germline V gene sequence: CDR1 MDHEN, CDR2 SYDVKM. The CDR3 runs to 13 residues. V was cut by 7 bases and J by 2 bases, with 12 bases left in between. CDR3 region: CASKGSLTYEQYF. In DNA, the CDR3 is TGTGCCAGCAAGGGGTCCTTAACCTACGAGCAGTACTTC. Supplemented by reference TRBV28 and TRBJ2-7, the full variable domain reads DVKVTQSSRYLVKRTGEKVFLECVQDMDHENMFWYRQDPGLGLRLIYFSYDVKMKEKGDIPEGYSVSREKKERFSLILESASTNQTSMYLCASKGSLTYEQYFGPGTRLTVT.

This clone has only a few counts. The V call is TRBV2, the J call TRBJ1-1, with D possibly being TRBD1 (5 bases). The CDR3 has 15 residues. In germline, CDR1 is SNHLY, CDR2 FYNNEI. V was shortened by 7 bases and J by 0 bases, with 15 bases between the two germline ends. The CDR3, as DNA: TGTGCCAGCACCCTAATTGGGGGGTTGAACACTGAAGCTTTCTTT. This translates into CASTLIGGLNTEAFF.

The chain has TRBV28 and TRBJ2-7, with 9 bases that match TRBD1. This CDR3 is 16 amino acids long. Trimming at V came to 4 bases and at J to 6 bases, leaving 13 bases not matched to a gene. From germline, CDR1 is MDHEN and CDR2 SYDVKM. The CDR3, as DNA: TGTGCCAGCAGTTCGCCGGGACAGGGAATCGCCTCCGAGCAGTACTTC. Residues: CASSSPGQGIASEQYF. Based on the CDR3 plus reference TRBV28 and TRBJ2-7, the full variable domain is DVKVTQSSRYLVKRTGEKVFLECVQDMDHENMFWYRQDPGLGLRLIYFSYDVKMKEKGDIPEGYSVSREKKERFSLILESASTNQTSMYLCASSSPGQGIASEQYFGPGTRLTVT.

CDR3 in amino acids: CASSVARLTANTGELFF. The CDR3 nucleotides are TGTGCCAGCAGCGTAGCTCGTTTGACAGCGAACACCGGGGAGCTGTTTTTT. V is TRBV9 and J is TRBJ2-2, with a weak D call TRBD1 (5 bases). V was shortened by 0 bases and J by 0 bases, with 12 bases between the two germline ends. This CDR3 contains 17 residues. CDR1 SGDLS and CDR2 YYNGEE come from the germline V gene.

Turning to this clone: The sample carries other DNA sequences with the same CDR3. The genes are TRBV9 and TRBJ2-1; 13 positions match TRBD2. Germline V gene sequence: CDR1 SGDLS, CDR2 YYNGEE. Trimming cost V 3 bases and J 3 bases; bases outside gene matches: 3. CDR3 length: 16 residues. The CDR3 DNA sequence: TGTGCCAGCAGCGCGCGACTAGCGGGGGGCTACAATGAGCAGTTCTTC. Amino acids: CASSARLAGGYNEQFF.

The chain combines TRBV25-1 with TRBJ1-2; TRBD1 is a possible D gene (5 bases). The length of the CDR3 is 15 residues. In germline, CDR1 is MGHDK, CDR2 SYGVNS. The V end was cut by 6 bases, the J end by 4 bases, with 18 bases between. CDR3 amino acids: CASSSWGEESYGYTF. The CDR3 coding sequence is TGTGCCAGCAGCTCCTGGGGGGAGGAGAGCTATGGCTACACCTTC.

The chain has TRBV27 and TRBJ2-1; 9 bases are a match to TRBD2. Germline V gene lookup returns CDR1 MNHEY and CDR2 SMNVEV (reference sequence). This CDR3 has 19 residues. V was pared by 1 base and J by 2 bases, with 12 bases of the junction left unmatched. The DNA of the CDR3 is TGTGCCAGCAGTTTATACCCTAGCGGGACCCCCCTTACCTACAATGAGCAGTTCTTC. Its protein product is CASSLYPSGTPLTYNEQFF.

A remark on this clone: Distinct nucleotide sequences in the sample also encode this CDR3. The chain uses TRBV9 and TRBJ2-3; D ambiguous. This CDR3 region has 13 residues. CDR1 and CDR2 from the germline V gene are SGDLS and YYNGEE. V lost 0 bases and J lost 1, with 3 bases in between. The CDR3 is CASSVGGTDTQYF. Written as DNA, the CDR3 is TGTGCCAGCAGCGTAGGTGGCACAGATACGCAGTATTTT.

V and J are TRBV10-3 and TRBJ2-7; 12 bases are shared with TRBD2. V trimming: 3 bases; J trimming: 6 bases; junction bases outside the gene matches: 15. This CDR3 comprises 18 residues. The germline V gene has CDR1 ENHRY and CDR2 SYGVKD. The CDR3 DNA reads as TGTGCCATCAGTGATACGCGGCCTAGCGGGAGGGGTAAAGTCGAGCAGTACTTC. It is translated as CAISDTRPSGRGKVEQYF.

The chain links TRBV11-2 to TRBJ2-7; tentative D call: TRBD2 (6 bases). From germline, CDR1 is SGHAT and CDR2 FQNNGV. The CDR3 contains 16 residues. V lost 1 base to trimming and J lost 3 bases, with 16 bases between them. CDR3 sequence: CASSLGLGTGVYEQYF. For the CDR3, the DNA is TGTGCCAGCAGCTTAGGCCTCGGAACGGGGGTCTACGAGCAGTACTTC. The full variable domain, rest sourced from reference TRBV11-2 and TRBJ2-7, is EAGVAQSPRYKIIEKRQSVAFWCNPISGHATLYWYQQILGQGPKLLIQFQNNGVVDDSQLPKDRFSAERLKGVDSTLKIQPAKLEDSAVYLCASSLGLGTGVYEQYFGPGTRLTVT.

This clone was detected once. The rearrangement joins TRBV11-2 to TRBJ2-7; D not certain. The V end was cut by 1 base, the J end by 3 bases, with 7 bases between. CDR1 is SGHAT, CDR2 FQNNGV, per germline. This CDR3 is built from 13 residues. The CDR3 nucleotides are TGTGCCAGCAGCTTAGGTCGCCACTACGAGCAGTACTTC. Residues: CASSLGRHYEQYF.

As concerns this clone: A read error may account for a junction end that differs from germline. This sample includes further DNA sequences coding for the same CDR3. V is TRBV7-9 and J is TRBJ2-7; D is uncertain. Germline V gene lookup returns CDR1 SEHNR and CDR2 FQNEAQ (reference sequence). This CDR3 comprises 13 residues. The chain's CDR3 is CASSSQSSYEQYF. CDR3 DNA sequence: TGTGCCAGCAGCTCACAGAGTTCCTACGAGCAGTACTTT.

About this clone itself: Other nucleotide sequences in the sample specify the same CDR3. V usage is TRBV19 and J usage is TRBJ1-5; the match to TRBD1 covers 9 bases. Germline lookup yields CDR1 LNHDA and CDR2 SQIVND (reference sequence). The CDR3 consists of 15 residues. The ends lost 4 bases at V and 2 bases at J; junction bases unmatched: 3. Here the CDR3 reads CASSTRDRGNQPQHF. The CDR3 nucleotides are TGTGCCAGTAGTACCCGGGACAGGGGCAATCAGCCCCAGCATTTT.

The chain is built from TRBV5-6 and TRBJ1-2; perhaps TRBD1 as D (6 bases). The V and J ends lost 0 bases and 8 bases respectively, with 17 bases between them. This CDR3 spans 15 amino acids. Germline CDR1 reads SGHDT; CDR2 reads YYEEEE. CDR3 nucleotides: TGTGCCAGCAGCTTGGGGCCAGGGGTTCCGTGGGGCTACACCTTC. Its protein is CASSLGPGVPWGYTF.

The rearrangement links TRBV27 to TRBJ2-5; D ambiguous. CDR3 size: 13 residues. Trimming took off 6 bases at V and 0 bases at J, with 8 bases between the two ends. Germline assignment: CDR1 MNHEY and CDR2 SMNVEV (reference sequence). CDR3 nucleotides: TGTGCCAGCAGCCCAAACAACCAAGAGACCCAGTACTTC. As protein: CASSPNNQETQYF.

V is TRBV5-4 and J is TRBJ2-7; 8 positions agree with TRBD1. The CDR3 contains 16 residues. With V trimmed by 3 bases and J by 0 bases, 8 bases remained unmatched. Germline V gene data show CDR1 as SGHNT and CDR2 as YYREEE (reference sequence). CDR3 nucleotide sequence: TGTGCCAGCAGCTCCGGGACAGGTCGGTCCTCCTACGAGCAGTACTTC. It encodes CASSSGTGRSSYEQYF.

Comments on this clone: This sample also contains other DNA sequences that code for the same CDR3. J is TRBJ1-1 and V is TRBV27; D is unresolved. CDR1 is MNHEY, CDR2 SMNVEV, per germline (reference sequence). There are 13 residues in the CDR3. V lost 3 bases to trimming and J lost 2 bases, with 7 bases between them. This CDR3 reads CASSFGPNTEAFF. The CDR3 DNA reads TGTGCCAGCAGTTTTGGACCTAACACTGAAGCTTTCTTT.